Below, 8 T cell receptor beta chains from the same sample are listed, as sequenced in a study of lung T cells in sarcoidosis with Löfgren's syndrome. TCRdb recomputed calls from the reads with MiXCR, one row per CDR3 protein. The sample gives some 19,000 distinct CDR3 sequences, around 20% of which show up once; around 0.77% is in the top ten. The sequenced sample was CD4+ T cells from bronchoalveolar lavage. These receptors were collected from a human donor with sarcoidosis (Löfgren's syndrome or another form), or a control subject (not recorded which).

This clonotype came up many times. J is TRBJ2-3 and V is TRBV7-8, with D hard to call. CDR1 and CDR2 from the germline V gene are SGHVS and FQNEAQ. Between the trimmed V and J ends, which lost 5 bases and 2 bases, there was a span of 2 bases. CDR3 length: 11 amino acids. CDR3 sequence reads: CASSTTDTQYF. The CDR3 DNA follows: TGTGCCAGCAGCACCACAGATACGCAGTATTTT.

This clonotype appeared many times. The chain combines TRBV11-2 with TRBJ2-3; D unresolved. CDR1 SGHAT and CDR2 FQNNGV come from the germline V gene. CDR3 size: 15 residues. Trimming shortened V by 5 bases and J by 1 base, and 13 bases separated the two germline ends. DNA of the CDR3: TGTGCCAGCAGCCCCCTTATAAGCGGCACAGATACGCAGTATTTT. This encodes CASSPLISGTDTQYF.

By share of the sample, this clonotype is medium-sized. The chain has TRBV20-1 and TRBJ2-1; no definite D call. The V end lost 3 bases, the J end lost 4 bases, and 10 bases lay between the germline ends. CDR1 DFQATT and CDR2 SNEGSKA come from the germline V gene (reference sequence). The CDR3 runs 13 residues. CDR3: CSASLDPYNEQFF. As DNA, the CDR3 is TGCAGTGCTAGTCTTGACCCTTACAATGAGCAGTTCTTC.

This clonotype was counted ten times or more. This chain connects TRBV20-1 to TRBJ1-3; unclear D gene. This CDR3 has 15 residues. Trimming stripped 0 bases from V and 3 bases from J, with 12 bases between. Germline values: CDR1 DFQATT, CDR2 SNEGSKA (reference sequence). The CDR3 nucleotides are TGCAGTGCTAGAGATCCCGGGGTTGGTGGAAACACCATATATTTT. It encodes CSARDPGVGGNTIYF.

DNA for the CDR3: TGCGGCGCCGAGGCCGGCATTAGGAACGAGCAGTACTTC. It specifies CGAEAGIRNEQYF. This chain uses TRBV29-1 with TRBJ2-7; the D is unclear. The germline V gene encodes CDR1 SQVTM and CDR2 ANQGSEA. The CDR3 runs to 13 residues.

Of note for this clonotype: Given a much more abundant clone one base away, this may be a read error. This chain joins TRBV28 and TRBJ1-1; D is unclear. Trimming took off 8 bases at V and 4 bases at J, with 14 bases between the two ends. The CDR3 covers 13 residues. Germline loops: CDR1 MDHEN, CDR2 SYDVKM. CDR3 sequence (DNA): TGTGCCAGCGGTATTCAGGAAGCCACTGAAGCTTTCTTT. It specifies CASGIQEATEAFF.

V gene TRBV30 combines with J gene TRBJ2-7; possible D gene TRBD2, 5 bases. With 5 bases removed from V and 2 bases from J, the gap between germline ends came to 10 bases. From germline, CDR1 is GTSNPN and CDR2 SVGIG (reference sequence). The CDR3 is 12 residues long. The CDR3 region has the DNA TGTGCCTGGGGAGGTTCCCCCTACGAGCAGTACTTC. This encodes CAWGGSPYEQYF. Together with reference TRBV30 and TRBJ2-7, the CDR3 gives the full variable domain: SQTIHQWPATLVQPVGSPLSLECTVEGTSNPNLYWYRQAAGRGLQLLFYSVGIGQISSEVPQNLSASRPQDRQFILSSKKLLLSDSGFYLCAWGGSPYEQYFGPGTRLTVT.

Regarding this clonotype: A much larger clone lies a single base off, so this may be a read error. The CDR3 nucleotides read TGTGCCAGCAGCTCTCAGGGGGGCACTGGAGCTTTCTTT. Its protein product is CASSSQGGTGAFF. The chain couples TRBV7-9 to TRBJ1-1; TRBD1 matches 7 bases. Germline V gives CDR1 SEHNR, CDR2 FQNEAQ (reference sequence). The CDR3 runs 13 residues. The full variable domain, rest sourced from reference TRBV7-9 and TRBJ1-1, is DTGVSQNPRHKITKRGQNVTFRCDPISEHNRLYWYRQTLGQGPEFLTYFQNEAQLEKSRLLSDRFSAERPKGSFSTLEIQRTEQGDSAMYLCASSSQGGTGAFFGQGTRLTVV.